This TCR beta chain is drawn from a study of blood T cell repertoires in COVID-19. Participants had their cohort set by participant-reported clinical history. For recovered donors of Cohort 3, there were two negative PCRs, clearance, or symptom resolution. Data came from immunoSEQ multiplex PCR; TCRdb stores just in-frame clones and leaves some out. The table includes some 220,000 clones, roughly 90% detected once. The CDR3 is made up of 15 amino acids. Germline V gene lookup returns CDR1 MNHEY and CDR2 SMNVEV (reference sequence). J gave up 0 bases and V 3 bases, and 5 bases lay outside the gene matches.

The chain has TRBV27 and TRBJ2-7; TRBD2 matches 7 bases. The receptor comes from a woman aged 25 to 39 who had recovered from COVID-19. Sequences were obtained from PBMCs or T cells enriched from blood (not recorded which). The CDR3: CASSFSGEGSYEQYF. The CDR3 region has the DNA TGTGCCAGCAGTTTCTCGGGGGAGGGCTCCTACGAGCAGTACTTC.